This passage covers 17 T cell receptor gamma chains from one sample sequenced in a study of γδ T cells in repeated Plasmodium falciparum infection. TCRdb re-identified clones in the multiplex PCR reads via CATT. Of more than 20,000 gamma-chain clones in the sample, 2.5% to 3.5% are singletons; the top ten hold roughly a third. Flow sorting of PBMC yielded separate Vgamma9/Vdelta2+ and Vdelta2-negative gammadelta T cell populations for bulk repertoire analysis. Material for sequencing was gamma-delta T cells from blood. Every receptor here comes from a pool of human donors (malaria-infected and uninfected, not separated).

This clone was counted many times. The chain uses TRGV2 and TRGJ1 or TRGJ2. The V segment lost 3 bases and the J segment 7 bases; nucleotides outside the gene matches: 3. CDR3 size: 11 residues. Germline V CDR1 and CDR2: EGSNGY, YDSYNSKV. DNA for the CDR3: TGTGCCACCTGGGACAAGTATAAGAAACTCTTT. This gives the protein CATWDKYKKLF.

This clone was detected ten times or more. This probably arose from a read error, given a far larger clone one base away. Other DNA sequences in this specimen translate into the identical CDR3. V gene TRGV9 combines with J gene TRGJ1 or TRGJ2. Assignment of the J gene here rests on matching the DNA to germline, because TCRdb gives none. This CDR3 is built from 13 residues. CDR1 is GITISATS, CDR2 ISYDGTV, per germline (reference sequence). This CDR3 is CALWEATYYKKLF. DNA of the CDR3: TGTGCCCTGTGGGAGGCTACCTATTATAAGAAACTCTTT.

This clone was detected ten times or more. The rearrangement uses TRGV8 and TRGJ1 or TRGJ2. This CDR3 comprises 11 residues. Germline V CDR1 and CDR2: VENAVY, YDSYNSRV. Trimming cost V 6 bases and J 8 bases; bases outside gene matches: 7. The CDR3: CATWITHKKLF. As DNA, the CDR3 is TGTGCCACCTGGATCACTCATAAGAAACTCTTT.

The table lists this clone with many counts. The amino acid sequence in TCRdb belongs to a much larger clone and departs from this DNA's translation at residue 11, likely a sequencing read error; the sequence shown is translated from the DNA. V and J are TRGV9 and TRGJP. TCRdb supplies no J gene; here it was assigned by aligning the nucleotide sequence to germline. This CDR3 region has 18 residues. Germline assignment: CDR1 GITISATS and CDR2 ISYDGTV (reference sequence). CDR3 DNA: TGTGCCTTGTGGGAGGTTCGAGGGGAAGAGTCGGGCAAAAAAATCAAGGTATTT. As protein: CALWEVRGEESGKKIKVF.

This clone turned up a few times. TCRdb's protein for this DNA is that of a much larger clone and differs from the translation at residue 14, likely a read error; the protein shown is the DNA translation. The chain joins TRGV9 to TRGJ1 or TRGJ2. TCRdb supplies no J gene; here it was assigned by aligning the nucleotide sequence to germline. The CDR3 length is 20 residues. Germline trimming cut 0 bases from V and 8 bases from J; bases unmatched to any gene: 28. Germline CDR1 and CDR2: GITISATS and ISYDGTV (reference sequence). CDR3 region: CALWEVARPTTYPRKNKKLF. CDR3 bases: TGTGCCTTGTGGGAGGTGGCGCGCCCTACCACCTATCCTCGGAAGAATAAGAAACTCTTT.

This clone was picked up a small number of times. The TCRdb protein, from a much larger clone, departs from this DNA's translation at residue 7, likely by read error; the protein shown derives from the DNA. The chain is built from TRGV3 and TRGJ1 or TRGJ2. The J gene, missing from TCRdb, was assigned here through DNA to germline matching. From germline, CDR1 is VTNTFY and CDR2 YDVSTARD (reference sequence). J gave up 3 bases and V 0 bases, and 5 bases lay outside the gene matches. The CDR3 has 14 amino acids. The CDR3 region has the DNA TGTGCCACCTGGGACAGGTGGCTTTATTATAAGAAACTCTTT. It encodes CATWDRWLYYKKLF.

This clone has a count of ten or more. The TCRdb protein, from a much larger clone, departs from this DNA's translation at residue 12, likely by read error; the protein shown derives from the DNA. The V gene is TRGV9, the J gene TRGJP. Germline-derived CDR1 and CDR2 are GITISATS and ISYDGTV (reference sequence). The CDR3 has 15 amino acids. The CDR3 here is CALWLRELGKKVKVF. DNA of the CDR3: TGTGCCTTGTGGCTTCGGGAGTTGGGCAAAAAAGTCAAGGTATTT.

This clone has ten or more counts. A far larger clone lies a single base away; this is likely a read error. This CDR3 is also generated by other DNA sequences in the sample. No J gene call was made, and the V gene is TRGV9. CDR3 length: 17 residues. Germline-derived CDR1 and CDR2 are GITISATS and ISYDGTV (reference sequence). DNA of the CDR3: TGTGCCTTGTGGGAAGGAAAACAAGAGTTGGGCAAAAAAATCAAGGTGTTT. Protein sequence: CALWEGKQELGKKIKVF.

This clone qualifies as medium-sized. The DNA is left out, because the CDR3 cannot be placed on it with certainty; the CDR3 is given as TCRdb lists it. Different DNA sequences within this sample yield the same CDR3. No J gene was assigned, while the V gene was called as TRGV2. The CDR3 region is 28 residues in length, termini included. Germline CDR1 EGSNGY, CDR2 YDSYNSKV. This chain's CDR3 is CATWDDRNSLAVEQHLLSQVSIGRIQHF.

Ten or more counts support this clone. The V call is TRGV9, the J call TRGJ1 or TRGJ2. The V gene's germline CDR1 is GITISATS and CDR2 ISYDGTV (reference sequence). This CDR3 is 13 amino acids long. The V gene end was trimmed by 0 bases and the J gene end by 5 bases; junction bases not matched to a gene: 4. The CDR3 coding sequence is TGTGCCTTGTGGGAGGTGTGGCATTATAAGAAACTCTTT. Translated, it gives CALWEVWHYKKLF.

In this sample, this clone turned up a few times. A far larger clone is one base from this, pointing to a likely read error. Other DNA sequences within the sample encode an identical CDR3. The rearrangement links TRGV9 to TRGJP. TCRdb leaves out the J gene; it was filled in here by matching the DNA to germline. The CDR3 length is 17 residues. Germline lookup yields CDR1 GITISATS and CDR2 ISYDGTV (reference sequence). The chain's CDR3 is CALWESKGGLGKKIKVF. In nucleotides, the CDR3 is TGCGCCTTGTGGGAATCCAAAGGAGGGTTGGGCAAAAAAATCAAGGTATTT.

In this sample, this clone turned up many times. The TCRdb protein, from a much larger clone, departs from this DNA's translation at residue 13, likely by read error; the protein shown derives from the DNA. The chain carries TRGV9 and TRGJP. TCRdb offers no J gene call, so here the DNA was matched to germline to obtain one. This CDR3 comprises 17 residues. Germline CDR1 and CDR2: GITISATS and ISYDGTV (reference sequence). In nucleotides, the CDR3 is TGTGCCTTGTGGGAAGGAAAACAAGAGTTGGGCAAAAGAATCAAGGTATTT. It codes for CALWEGKQELGKRIKVF.

A word on this clone: This DNA translates differently at residue 4 from the TCRdb protein, which is that of a much larger clone; a read error is likely, and the protein shown is the DNA's own translation. The chain links TRGV5 to TRGJ1 or TRGJ2. The J gene, missing from TCRdb, was assigned here through DNA to germline matching. The germline V gene encodes CDR1 VINAFY and CDR2 YDVSNSKD. The CDR3 covers 13 residues. In DNA form, the CDR3 reads TGTGCCACCCGGGACAGACAGCCTTATAAGAAACTCTTT. Its translation: CATRDRQPYKKLF.

This clone was counted at least ten times. V usage is TRGV3 and J usage is TRGJ1 or TRGJ2. The V gene's germline CDR1 is VTNTFY and CDR2 YDVSTARD (reference sequence). The CDR3 runs 15 residues. Trimming took 0 bases from V and 3 from J; bases not matched to a gene: 8. CDR3 sequence reads: CATWDRLWIYYKKLF. The CDR3 coding sequence is TGTGCCACCTGGGACAGGCTATGGATTTATTATAAGAAACTCTTT.

In regard to this clone: TCRdb's entry gives the protein of a much larger clone, which mismatches this DNA's translation at residue 5, likely from a read error; the protein reported here is translated from the DNA. The V gene is TRGV3, the J gene TRGJ1 or TRGJ2. Matching the DNA to germline supplied the J gene, which TCRdb does not give. CDR1 is VTNTFY and CDR2 is YDVSTARD in the germline V gene (reference sequence). The length of the CDR3 is 17 residues. Here the CDR3 DNA reads TGTGCCACCTGGGTCAGGCGACAGCCCGTGAATTATTATAAGAAACTCTTT. It codes for CATWVRRQPVNYYKKLF.

Comment on this clone: A much more abundant neighbour one base away suggests this may be a read error. The CDR3 sequence: CALWEVLFRGQVGEKIKVF. The CDR3 DNA follows: TGTGCCTTGTGGGAGGTGCTCTTCAGGGGACAGGTGGGCGAAAAAATCAAGGTATTT. The rearrangement joins TRGV9 to TRGJP. CDR1 and CDR2 (germline): GITISATS, ISYDGTV (reference sequence). The CDR3 consists of 19 residues.

Notes on this clone: TCRdb pairs this DNA with a much larger clone's protein that differs at residue 14, likely a read error; the protein shown was translated from the DNA. The chain uses TRGV2 and TRGJP. TCRdb leaves out the J gene; it was filled in here by matching the DNA to germline. The CDR3 is made up of 18 amino acids. Germline CDR1 EGSNGY, CDR2 YDSYNSKV. In DNA, the CDR3 is TGTGCCACCTGGGACGGGCCTCGAGGAGAGTTGGGCAAAGAAATCAAGGTATTT. Protein sequence: CATWDGPRGELGKEIKVF.